This is a list of T cell receptor beta chains from one sample in a study of graft-versus-host responses after intestinal transplantation. Antigens for these TCRs are unknown. Method: immunoSEQ multiplex PCR; TCRdb's copy keeps in-frame clones and lacks some. This repertoire shows 30,000 to 45,000 clones, over 90% found once; its top ten account for roughly a fifth. This material consisted of unstimulated CD8+ T cells sorted from spleen or lymph node cells, taken before transplant. The receptor set was obtained from a human donor who was the organ donor for an intestinal transplant. CDR3s include the opening cysteine and the closing phenylalanine or tryptophan. The order of the fields is clone size, J gene, D gene, V gene, CDR3 protein, CDR3 DNA. D genes are given only for firm matches. For some rows the clone size is stated as once, few or many, or as a class when expanded; others skip it.

clone size: NA
J gene: TRBJ2-7
D gene: TRBD2
V gene: TRBV6-5
CDR3 protein: CASSYGRAYEQYF
CDR3 DNA: TGTGCCAGCAGTTACGGGAGGGCCTACGAGCAGTACTTC

clone size: NA
J gene: TRBJ2-7
D gene: NA
V gene: TRBV29-1
CDR3 protein: CSVEEPSSGTPYEQYF
CDR3 DNA: TGCAGCGTTGAAGAACCCTCCTCCGGGACCCCTTACGAGCAGTACTTC

clone size: NA
J gene: TRBJ1-2
D gene: NA
V gene: TRBV19
CDR3 protein: CASSMGHYGYTF
CDR3 DNA: TGTGCCAGTAGTATGGGACACTATGGCTACACCTTC

clone size: NA
J gene: TRBJ2-7
D gene: TRBD2
V gene: TRBV10-3
CDR3 protein: CAISGSLGLADEQYF
CDR3 DNA: TGTGCCATCAGTGGTAGCCTCGGACTAGCGGACGAGCAGTACTTC

clone size: NA
J gene: TRBJ2-3
D gene: NA
V gene: TRBV6-5
CDR3 protein: CASSYSRDSDTQYF
CDR3 DNA: TGTGCCAGCAGTTACTCAAGGGATTCAGATACGCAGTATTTT

clone size: NA
J gene: TRBJ2-3
D gene: TRBD2
V gene: TRBV6-1
CDR3 protein: CASSEWSGRSTDTQYF
CDR3 DNA: TGTGCCAGCAGTGAATGGAGCGGGAGGAGCACAGATACGCAGTATTTT

clone size: NA
J gene: TRBJ2-7
D gene: NA
V gene: TRBV27
CDR3 protein: CASRAGAYEQYF
CDR3 DNA: TGTGCCAGCAGAGCGGGTGCCTACGAGCAGTACTTC

clone size: NA
J gene: TRBJ1-3
D gene: NA
V gene: TRBV2
CDR3 protein: CAIPSARGDSSGNTIYF
CDR3 DNA: TGTGCCATCCCCTCCGCACGGGGGGACTCCTCTGGAAACACCATATATTTT

clone size: NA
J gene: TRBJ2-7
D gene: TRBD1
V gene: TRBV28
CDR3 protein: CASSTLDRVGFRDEQYF
CDR3 DNA: TGTGCCAGCAGTACGCTGGACAGGGTCGGCTTTCGAGACGAGCAGTACTTC

clone size: NA
J gene: TRBJ2-5
D gene: NA
V gene: TRBV7-8
CDR3 protein: CASSLVLVETQYF
CDR3 DNA: TGTGCCAGCAGCTTAGTCCTGGTGGAGACCCAGTACTTC

clone size: NA
J gene: TRBJ2-2
D gene: NA
V gene: TRBV7-9
CDR3 protein: CASSLTSLGTGELFF
CDR3 DNA: TGTGCCAGCAGCCTGACTAGTTTGGGTACCGGGGAGCTGTTTTTT

clone size: NA
J gene: TRBJ2-4
D gene: NA
V gene: TRBV27
CDR3 protein: CASSLFVPLAKNIQYF
CDR3 DNA: TGTGCCAGCAGTTTATTCGTCCCTCTAGCCAAAAACATTCAGTACTTC

clone size: NA
J gene: TRBJ2-3
D gene: NA
V gene: TRBV18
CDR3 protein: CASSPGRTSTDTQYF
CDR3 DNA: TGTGCCAGCTCACCAGGGCGGACTAGCACAGATACGCAGTATTTT

clone size: NA
J gene: TRBJ2-1
D gene: TRBD2
V gene: TRBV7-9
CDR3 protein: CASSPLSGGSGVNEQFF
CDR3 DNA: TGTGCCAGCAGTCCGCTCTCCGGGGGGAGCGGGGTAAATGAGCAGTTCTTC

clone size: NA
J gene: TRBJ2-7
D gene: NA
V gene: TRBV9
CDR3 protein: CASSERGDSYEQYF
CDR3 DNA: TGTGCCAGCAGCGAAAGGGGGGACTCGTACGAGCAGTACTTC

clone size: NA
J gene: TRBJ1-3
D gene: NA
V gene: TRBV4-3
CDR3 protein: CASSQVYGYSGNTIYF
CDR3 DNA: TGCGCCAGCAGCCAAGTTTACGGGTACTCTGGAAACACCATATATTTT

clone size: NA
J gene: TRBJ2-7
D gene: NA
V gene: TRBV19
CDR3 protein: CASSGRQPYEQYF
CDR3 DNA: TGTGCCAGTAGCGGGCGTCAGCCCTACGAGCAGTACTTC

clone size: NA
J gene: TRBJ1-5
D gene: NA
V gene: TRBV7-8
CDR3 protein: CASSLEQGALLSNQPQHF
CDR3 DNA: TGTGCCAGCAGCTTAGAACAGGGAGCCCTTTTAAGCAATCAGCCCCAGCATTTT

clone size: NA
J gene: TRBJ2-5
D gene: TRBD2
V gene: TRBV19
CDR3 protein: CASSIGTSGAQETQYF
CDR3 DNA: TGTGCCAGTAGTATAGGGACTAGCGGGGCGCAAGAGACCCAGTACTTC

clone size: NA
J gene: TRBJ2-7
D gene: NA
V gene: TRBV19
CDR3 protein: CASSIEGTLSSYEQYF
CDR3 DNA: TGTGCCAGTAGTATAGAAGGGACACTGAGCTCCTACGAGCAGTACTTC

clone size: NA
J gene: TRBJ1-4
D gene: TRBD1
V gene: TRBV6-5
CDR3 protein: CASSYSEGAHEKLFF
CDR3 DNA: TGTGCCAGCAGTTACTCGGAGGGGGCTCATGAAAAACTGTTTTTT

clone size: NA
J gene: TRBJ2-3
D gene: NA
V gene: TRBV13
CDR3 protein: CASSLLSDSTDTQYF
CDR3 DNA: TGTGCCAGCAGCTTACTTTCGGATAGCACAGATACGCAGTATTTT

clone size: NA
J gene: TRBJ2-2
D gene: NA
V gene: TRBV15
CDR3 protein: CATSRDGDTGELFF
CDR3 DNA: TGTGCCACCAGCAGAGATGGGGACACCGGGGAGCTGTTTTTT

clone size: NA
J gene: TRBJ1-1
D gene: NA
V gene: TRBV6-6
CDR3 protein: CASSSGDTNTEAFF
CDR3 DNA: TGTGCCAGCAGTTCTGGGGATACAAACACTGAAGCTTTCTTT

clone size: once
J gene: TRBJ1-5
D gene: NA
V gene: TRBV19
CDR3 protein: CASSITANSNQPQHF
CDR3 DNA: TGTGCCAGTAGTATCACAGCCAATAGCAATCAGCCCCAGCATTTT

clone size: NA
J gene: TRBJ2-1
D gene: TRBD2
V gene: TRBV27
CDR3 protein: CASSLARTSGWSAEQFF
CDR3 DNA: TGTGCCAGCAGCCTGGCCCGGACTAGCGGGTGGTCTGCTGAGCAGTTCTTC

clone size: NA
J gene: TRBJ2-1
D gene: NA
V gene: TRBV27
CDR3 protein: CASRDIRREQFF
CDR3 DNA: TGTGCCAGCAGGGATATTAGACGCGAGCAGTTCTTC

clone size: NA
J gene: TRBJ2-7
D gene: NA
V gene: TRBV7-9
CDR3 protein: CASSTEISYEQYF
CDR3 DNA: TGTGCCAGCAGCACAGAAATCTCCTACGAGCAGTACTTC

clone size: few
J gene: TRBJ2-1
D gene: NA
V gene: TRBV6-6
CDR3 protein: CASSYWRNEQFF
CDR3 DNA: TGTGCCAGCAGTTACTGGAGAAATGAGCAGTTCTTC

clone size: NA
J gene: TRBJ2-1
D gene: NA
V gene: TRBV6-5
CDR3 protein: CASSYSGSAYNEQFF
CDR3 DNA: TGTGCCAGCAGTTACTCGGGTTCCGCCTACAATGAGCAGTTCTTC

clone size: NA
J gene: TRBJ2-4
D gene: NA
V gene: TRBV4-3
CDR3 protein: CASSQDRIGHIQYF
CDR3 DNA: TGCGCCAGCAGCCAAGATAGAATAGGGCACATTCAGTACTTC

clone size: NA
J gene: TRBJ2-7
D gene: TRBD2
V gene: TRBV7-2
CDR3 protein: CASSKREGPYEQYF
CDR3 DNA: TGTGCCAGCAGCAAGCGGGAGGGCCCCTACGAGCAGTACTTC

clone size: NA
J gene: TRBJ2-2
D gene: TRBD2
V gene: TRBV7-9
CDR3 protein: CASSPTSGVNTGELFF
CDR3 DNA: TGTGCCAGCAGCCCGACTAGCGGGGTAAACACCGGGGAGCTGTTTTTT

clone size: NA
J gene: TRBJ2-1
D gene: TRBD2
V gene: TRBV7-9
CDR3 protein: CASSLDGLAANEQFF
CDR3 DNA: TGTGCCAGCAGCTTAGATGGACTAGCTGCTAATGAGCAGTTCTTC

clone size: NA
J gene: TRBJ2-1
D gene: NA
V gene: TRBV15
CDR3 protein: CATSRDLEEQFF
CDR3 DNA: TGTGCCACCAGCAGAGATCTAGAGGAGCAGTTCTTC

clone size: NA
J gene: TRBJ2-7
D gene: NA
V gene: TRBV11-2
CDR3 protein: CASSLGPGVSYEQYF
CDR3 DNA: TGTGCCAGCAGCTTAGGGCCGGGAGTCTCCTACGAGCAGTACTTC

clone size: NA
J gene: TRBJ2-7
D gene: TRBD2
V gene: TRBV27
CDR3 protein: CASSLTSGLYEQYF
CDR3 DNA: TGTGCCAGCAGCCTGACTAGCGGACTCTACGAGCAGTACTTC

clone size: NA
J gene: TRBJ2-1
D gene: NA
V gene: TRBV28
CDR3 protein: CASSPIGQRSYNEQFF
CDR3 DNA: TGTGCCAGCAGCCCCATCGGACAGCGATCCTACAATGAGCAGTTCTTC

clone size: once
J gene: TRBJ2-1
D gene: NA
V gene: TRBV7-2
CDR3 protein: CASSLGPYRYNEQFF
CDR3 DNA: TGTGCCAGCAGCTTAGGTCCGTATCGATACAATGAGCAGTTCTTC

clone size: NA
J gene: TRBJ2-1
D gene: NA
V gene: TRBV2
CDR3 protein: CAARASDNEQFF
CDR3 DNA: TGTGCCGCGCGGGCTAGCGACAATGAGCAGTTCTTC

clone size: NA
J gene: TRBJ2-1
D gene: NA
V gene: TRBV30
CDR3 protein: CAWSVSRLGNEQFF
CDR3 DNA: TGTGCCTGGAGTGTGTCCCGACTAGGCAATGAGCAGTTCTTC

clone size: NA
J gene: TRBJ2-3
D gene: TRBD1
V gene: TRBV7-8
CDR3 protein: CASSYPDRGGNTQYF
CDR3 DNA: TGTGCCAGCAGCTATCCGGACAGGGGAGGGAATACGCAGTATTTT

clone size: NA
J gene: TRBJ2-7
D gene: TRBD1
V gene: TRBV4-3
CDR3 protein: CASSQESVGTGIYEQYF
CDR3 DNA: TGCGCCAGCAGCCAAGAAAGCGTAGGGACAGGGATATACGAGCAGTACTTC

clone size: NA
J gene: TRBJ1-2
D gene: NA
V gene: TRBV6-1
CDR3 protein: CASSYRGGYYGYTF
CDR3 DNA: TGTGCCAGCAGTTATAGGGGAGGGTACTATGGCTACACCTTC

clone size: NA
J gene: TRBJ1-5
D gene: NA
V gene: TRBV6-5
CDR3 protein: CASSYSRTNQPQHF
CDR3 DNA: TGTGCCAGCAGTTACTCGCGGACTAATCAGCCCCAGCATTTT

clone size: NA
J gene: TRBJ2-7
D gene: TRBD1
V gene: TRBV6-5
CDR3 protein: CASSNGEGAGEQYF
CDR3 DNA: TGTGCCAGCAGTAACGGCGAGGGGGCGGGCGAGCAGTACTTC

clone size: NA
J gene: TRBJ2-1
D gene: NA
V gene: TRBV19
CDR3 protein: CASSHRSYNEQFF
CDR3 DNA: TGTGCCAGTAGTCACCGCTCCTACAATGAGCAGTTCTTC

clone size: NA
J gene: TRBJ2-1
D gene: NA
V gene: TRBV7-3
CDR3 protein: CASSPNQGGGNEQFF
CDR3 DNA: TGTGCCAGCAGCCCAAATCAGGGTGGGGGGAATGAGCAGTTCTTC

clone size: NA
J gene: TRBJ2-3
D gene: TRBD2
V gene: TRBV19
CDR3 protein: CASSRGLAGVVDTQYF
CDR3 DNA: TGTGCCAGTAGTAGGGGACTAGCGGGAGTTGTAGATACGCAGTATTTT

clone size: NA
J gene: TRBJ2-1
D gene: NA
V gene: TRBV2
CDR3 protein: CASSEGLGGDEQFF
CDR3 DNA: TGTGCCAGCAGCGAGGGTCTCGGGGGCGATGAGCAGTTCTTC